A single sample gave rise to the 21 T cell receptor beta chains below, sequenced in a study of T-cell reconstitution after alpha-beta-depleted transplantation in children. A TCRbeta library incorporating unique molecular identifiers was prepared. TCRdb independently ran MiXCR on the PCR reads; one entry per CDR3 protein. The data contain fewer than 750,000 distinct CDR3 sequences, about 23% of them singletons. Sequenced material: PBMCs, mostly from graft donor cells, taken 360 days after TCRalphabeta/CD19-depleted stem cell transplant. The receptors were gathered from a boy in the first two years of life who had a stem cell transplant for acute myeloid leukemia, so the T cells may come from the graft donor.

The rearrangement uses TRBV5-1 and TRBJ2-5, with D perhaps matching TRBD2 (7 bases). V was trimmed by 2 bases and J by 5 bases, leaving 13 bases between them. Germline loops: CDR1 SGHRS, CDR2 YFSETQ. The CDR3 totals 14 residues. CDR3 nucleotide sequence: TGCGCCAGCAGCTTACAGGGAGGGAAGGAGACCCAGTACTTC. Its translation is CASSLQGGKETQYF.

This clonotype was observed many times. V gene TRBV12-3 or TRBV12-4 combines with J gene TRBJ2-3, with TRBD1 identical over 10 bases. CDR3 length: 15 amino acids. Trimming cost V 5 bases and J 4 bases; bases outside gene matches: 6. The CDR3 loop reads CASSTRDRGPDTQYF. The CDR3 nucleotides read TGTGCCAGCAGTACCCGGGACAGGGGACCAGATACGCAGTATTTT.

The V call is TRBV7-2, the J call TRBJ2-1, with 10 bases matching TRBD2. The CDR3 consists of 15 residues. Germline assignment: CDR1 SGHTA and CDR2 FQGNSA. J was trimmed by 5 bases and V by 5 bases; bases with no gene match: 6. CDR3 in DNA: TGTGCCAGCAGCCCACTAGGACTAGCGGACAATGAGCAGTTCTTC. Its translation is CASSPLGLADNEQFF.

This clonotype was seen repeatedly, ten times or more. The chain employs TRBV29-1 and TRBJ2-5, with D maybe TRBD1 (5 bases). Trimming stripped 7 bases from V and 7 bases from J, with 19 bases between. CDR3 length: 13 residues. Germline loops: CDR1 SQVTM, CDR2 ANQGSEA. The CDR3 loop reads CSGGPNGQGTQYF. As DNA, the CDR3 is TGCAGCGGAGGCCCTAACGGGCAGGGGACCCAGTACTTC.

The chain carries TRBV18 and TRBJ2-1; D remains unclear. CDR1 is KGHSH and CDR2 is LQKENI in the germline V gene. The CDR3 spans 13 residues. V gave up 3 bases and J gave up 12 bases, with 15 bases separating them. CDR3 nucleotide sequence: TGTGCCAGCTCACCCACGGACGGTGGATTGCAGTTCTTC. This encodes CASSPTDGGLQFF.

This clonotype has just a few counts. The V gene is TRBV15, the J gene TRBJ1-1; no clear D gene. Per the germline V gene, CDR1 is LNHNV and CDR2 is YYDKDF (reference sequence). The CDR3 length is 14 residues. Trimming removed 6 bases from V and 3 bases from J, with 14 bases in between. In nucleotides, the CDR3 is TGTGCCACCAGGGAATTCGGGGATTACACTGAAGCTTTCTTT. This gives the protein CATREFGDYTEAFF. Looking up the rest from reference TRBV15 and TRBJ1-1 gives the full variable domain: DAMVIQNPRYQVTQFGKPVTLSCSQTLNHNVMYWYQQKSSQAPKLLFHYYDKDFNNEADTPDNFQSRRPNTSFCFLDIRSPGLGDTAMYLCATREFGDYTEAFFGQGTRLTVV.

CDR3 coding DNA: TGTGCCAGCAGCTCCCCCTTTACTAACTATGGCTACACCTTC. It encodes CASSSPFTNYGYTF. V gene TRBV7-2 combines with J gene TRBJ1-2; D gene unclear. CDR3 size: 14 residues. Trimming removed 4 bases from V and 0 bases from J, with 9 bases in between. The germline CDR1 and CDR2 sequences are SGHTA and FQGNSA.

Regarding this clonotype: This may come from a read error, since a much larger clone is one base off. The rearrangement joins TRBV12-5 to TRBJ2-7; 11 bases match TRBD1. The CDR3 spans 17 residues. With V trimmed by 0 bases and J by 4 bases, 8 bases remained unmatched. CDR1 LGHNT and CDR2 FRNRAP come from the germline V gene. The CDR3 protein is CASGLVPVGDRGYEQYF. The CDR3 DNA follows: TGTGCTAGTGGTTTGGTACCAGTCGGGGACAGGGGGTACGAGCAGTACTTC. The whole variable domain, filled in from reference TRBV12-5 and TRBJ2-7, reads DARVTQTPRHKVTEMGQEVTMRCQPILGHNTVFWYRQTMMQGLELLAYFRNRAPLDDSGMPKDRFSAEMPDATLATLKIQPSEPRDSAVYFCASGLVPVGDRGYEQYFGPGTRLTVT.

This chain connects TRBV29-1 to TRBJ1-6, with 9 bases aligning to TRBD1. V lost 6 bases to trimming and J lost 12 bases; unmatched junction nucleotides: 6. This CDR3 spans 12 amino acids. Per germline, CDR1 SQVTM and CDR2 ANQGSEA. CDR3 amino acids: CSVWTGEEPLHF. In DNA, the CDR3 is TGCAGCGTCTGGACAGGGGAGGAACCCCTCCACTTT.

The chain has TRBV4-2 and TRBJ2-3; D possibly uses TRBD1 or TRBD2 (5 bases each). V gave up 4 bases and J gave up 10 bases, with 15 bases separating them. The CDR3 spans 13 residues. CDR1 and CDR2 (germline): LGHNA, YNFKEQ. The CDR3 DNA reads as TGTGCCAGCAGCCGGGGGATGGGATGGGCGCAGTATTTT. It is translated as CASSRGMGWAQYF.

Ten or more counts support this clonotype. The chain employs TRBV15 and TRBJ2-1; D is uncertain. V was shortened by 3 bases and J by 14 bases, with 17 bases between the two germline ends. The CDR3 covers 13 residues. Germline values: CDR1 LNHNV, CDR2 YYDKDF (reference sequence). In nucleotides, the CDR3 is TGTGCCACCAGCAGTTTACAGCCCTTCGTTAAGTTCTTC. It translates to CATSSLQPFVKFF.

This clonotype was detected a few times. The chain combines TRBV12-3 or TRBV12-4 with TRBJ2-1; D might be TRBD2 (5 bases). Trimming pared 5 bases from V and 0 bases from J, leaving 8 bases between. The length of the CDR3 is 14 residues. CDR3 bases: TGTGCCAGCAGTCGGAGGAGCTCCTACAATGAGCAGTTCTTC. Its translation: CASSRRSSYNEQFF.

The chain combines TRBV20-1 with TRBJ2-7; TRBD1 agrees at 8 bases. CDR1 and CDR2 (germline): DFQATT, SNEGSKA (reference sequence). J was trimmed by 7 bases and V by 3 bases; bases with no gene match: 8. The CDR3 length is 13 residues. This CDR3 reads CSARGQGAAEQYV. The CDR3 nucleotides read TGCAGTGCTAGGGGCCAGGGGGCGGCGGAGCAGTACGTC.

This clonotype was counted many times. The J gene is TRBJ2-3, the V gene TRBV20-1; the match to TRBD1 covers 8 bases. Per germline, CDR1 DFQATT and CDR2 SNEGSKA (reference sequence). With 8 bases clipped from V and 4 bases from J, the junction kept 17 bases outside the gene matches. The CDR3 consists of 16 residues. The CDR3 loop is CSSRGLGTGWADTQYF. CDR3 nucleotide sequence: TGCAGTTCGAGAGGGCTGGGGACAGGATGGGCAGATACGCAGTATTTT.

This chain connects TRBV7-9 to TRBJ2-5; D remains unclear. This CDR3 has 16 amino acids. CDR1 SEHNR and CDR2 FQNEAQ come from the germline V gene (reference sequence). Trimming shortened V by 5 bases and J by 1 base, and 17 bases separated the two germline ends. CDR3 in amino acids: CASSPTVVDPQETQYF. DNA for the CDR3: TGTGCCAGCAGCCCCACCGTCGTGGATCCCCAAGAGACCCAGTACTTC.

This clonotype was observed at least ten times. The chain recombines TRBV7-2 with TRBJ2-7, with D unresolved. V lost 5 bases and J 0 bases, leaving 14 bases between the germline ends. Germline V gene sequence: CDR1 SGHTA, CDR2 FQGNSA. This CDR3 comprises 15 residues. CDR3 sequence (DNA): TGTGCCAGCAGCGCCAAGCGTGCCACCTCCTACGAGCAGTACTTC. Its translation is CASSAKRATSYEQYF.

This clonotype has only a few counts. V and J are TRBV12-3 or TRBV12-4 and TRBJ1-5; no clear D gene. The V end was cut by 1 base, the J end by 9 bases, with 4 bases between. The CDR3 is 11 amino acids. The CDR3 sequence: CASSLVGPQHF. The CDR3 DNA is TGTGCCAGCAGTTTAGTTGGGCCCCAGCATTTT.

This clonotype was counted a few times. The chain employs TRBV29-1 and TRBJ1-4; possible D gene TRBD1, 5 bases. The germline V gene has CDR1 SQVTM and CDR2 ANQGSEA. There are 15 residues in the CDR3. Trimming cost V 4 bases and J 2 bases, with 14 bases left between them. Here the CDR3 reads CSVGDRRDTNEKLFF. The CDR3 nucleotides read TGCAGCGTTGGGGATCGCCGGGACACTAATGAAAAACTGTTTTTT. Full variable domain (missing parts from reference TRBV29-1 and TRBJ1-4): SAVISQKPSRDICQRGTSLTIQCQVDSQVTMMFWYRQQPGQSLTLIATANQGSEATYESGFVIDKFPISRPNLTFSTLTVSNMSPEDSSIYLCSVGDRRDTNEKLFFGSGTQLSVL.

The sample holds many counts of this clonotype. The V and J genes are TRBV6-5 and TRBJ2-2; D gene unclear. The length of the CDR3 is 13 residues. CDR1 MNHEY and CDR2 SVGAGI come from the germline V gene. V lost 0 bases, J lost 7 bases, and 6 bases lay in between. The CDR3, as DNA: TGTGCCAGCAGTTACTCCGATGGCGGGGAGCTGTTTTTT. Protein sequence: CASSYSDGGELFF.

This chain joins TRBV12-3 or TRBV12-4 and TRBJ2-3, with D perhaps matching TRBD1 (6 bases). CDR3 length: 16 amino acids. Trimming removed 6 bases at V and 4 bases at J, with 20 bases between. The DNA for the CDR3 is TGTGCCAGCAGGGCTCAGGGGTCCGCGAGGCCAGATACGCAGTATTTT. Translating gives CASRAQGSARPDTQYF.

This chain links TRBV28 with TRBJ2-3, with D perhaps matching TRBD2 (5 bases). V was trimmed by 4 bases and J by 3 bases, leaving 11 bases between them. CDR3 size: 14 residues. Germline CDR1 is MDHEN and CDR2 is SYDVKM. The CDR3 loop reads CASSSGVATDTQYF. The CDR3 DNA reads TGTGCCAGCAGTTCCGGGGTCGCGACAGATACGCAGTATTTT.